Listed here is a single T cell receptor beta chain. Its specificity is not known. This sample is drawn from a study of cytomegalovirus exposure and HLA in healthy donors. Study-wide findings and caveats: According to the study, roughly 180 TCR beta chains were cytomegalovirus-associated. Many donors carried some public TCRs, although rarity characterized most TCR sequences.

Profiling relied on immunoSEQ multiplex PCR, and the TCRdb table lists in-frame clones only, not all of them. The sample yields some 140,000 clones, approximately 86% seen once. Per germline, CDR1 LNHDA and CDR2 SQIVND (reference sequence). V dropped 5 bases and J dropped 5 bases, with 12 bases sitting between them. The CDR3 has 13 residues. The donors were in the approximately 130-subject validation cohort, distinct from the approximately 700-subject first cohort. The sequence came from a human donor in good health. Sequencing was performed on PBMCs. This chain uses TRBV19 with TRBJ1-2; D is undetermined. The CDR3: CASSPRAGYGYTF. The DNA for the CDR3 is TGTGCCAGTAGTCCGAGGGCGGGGTATGGCTACACCTTC. Using reference TRBV19 and TRBJ1-2 for the parts outside the CDR3, the full variable domain is DGGITQSPKYLFRKEGQNVTLSCEQNLNHDAMYWYRQDPGQGLRLIYYSQIVNDFQKGDIAEGYSVSREKKESFPLTVTSAQKNPTAFYLCASSPRAGYGYTFGSGTRLTVV.